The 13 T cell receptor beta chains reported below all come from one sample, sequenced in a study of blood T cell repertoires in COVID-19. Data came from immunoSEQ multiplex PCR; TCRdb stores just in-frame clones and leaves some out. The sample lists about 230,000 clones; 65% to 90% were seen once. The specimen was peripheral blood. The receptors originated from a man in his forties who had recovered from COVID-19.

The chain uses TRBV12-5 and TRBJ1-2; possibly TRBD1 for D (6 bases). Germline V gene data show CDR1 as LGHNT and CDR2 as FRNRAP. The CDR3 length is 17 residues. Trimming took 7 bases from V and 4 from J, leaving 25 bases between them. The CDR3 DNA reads TGTGCTAGTGCCTCTCCCAGGGGCGCATCGGTGGGCTATGGCTACACCTTC. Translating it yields CASASPRGASVGYGYTF.

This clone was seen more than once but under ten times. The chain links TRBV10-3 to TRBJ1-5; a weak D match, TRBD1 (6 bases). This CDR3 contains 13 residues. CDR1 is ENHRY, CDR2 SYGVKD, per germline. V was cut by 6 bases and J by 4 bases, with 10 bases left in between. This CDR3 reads CAIRGAENQPQHF. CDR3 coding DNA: TGTGCCATCAGGGGGGCAGAGAATCAGCCCCAGCATTTT.

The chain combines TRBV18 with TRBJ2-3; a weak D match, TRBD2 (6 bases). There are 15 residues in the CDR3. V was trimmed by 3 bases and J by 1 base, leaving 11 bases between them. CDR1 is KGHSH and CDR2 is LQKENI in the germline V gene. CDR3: CASSPNPGGTDTQYF. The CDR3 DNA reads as TGTGCCAGCTCACCTAACCCGGGGGGCACAGATACGCAGTATTTT.

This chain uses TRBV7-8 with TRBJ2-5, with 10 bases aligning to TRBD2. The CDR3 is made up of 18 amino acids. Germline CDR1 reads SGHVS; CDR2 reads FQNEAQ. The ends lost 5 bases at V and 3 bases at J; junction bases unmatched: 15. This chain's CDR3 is CASSPSLAGGSPKETQYF. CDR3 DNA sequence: TGTGCCAGCAGCCCGTCCTTAGCGGGAGGCTCCCCCAAAGAGACCCAGTACTTC.

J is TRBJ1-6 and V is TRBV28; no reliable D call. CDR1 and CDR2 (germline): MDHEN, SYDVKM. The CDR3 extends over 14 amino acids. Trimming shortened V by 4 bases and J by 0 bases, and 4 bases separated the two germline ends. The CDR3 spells CASSYSSYNSPLHF. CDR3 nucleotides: TGTGCCAGCAGTTATAGCTCCTATAATTCACCCCTCCACTTT.

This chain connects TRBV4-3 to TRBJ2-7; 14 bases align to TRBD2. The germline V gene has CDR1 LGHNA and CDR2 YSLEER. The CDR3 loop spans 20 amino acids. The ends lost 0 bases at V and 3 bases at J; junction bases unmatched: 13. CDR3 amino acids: CASSQDRSPGLAGEGYEQYF. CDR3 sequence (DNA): TGCGCCAGCAGCCAAGACAGAAGTCCGGGACTAGCGGGAGAGGGCTACGAGCAGTACTTC.

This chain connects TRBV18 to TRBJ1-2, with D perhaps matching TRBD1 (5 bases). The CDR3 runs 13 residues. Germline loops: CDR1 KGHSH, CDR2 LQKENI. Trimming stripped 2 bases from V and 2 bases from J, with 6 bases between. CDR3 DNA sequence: TGTGCCAGCTCACCAGACAGAAACTATGGCTACACCTTC. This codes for CASSPDRNYGYTF.

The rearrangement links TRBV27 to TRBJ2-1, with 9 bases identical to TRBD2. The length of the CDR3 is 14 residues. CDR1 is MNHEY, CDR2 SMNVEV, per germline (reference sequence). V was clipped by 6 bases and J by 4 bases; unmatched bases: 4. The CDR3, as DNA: TGTGCCAGCAGCGATCTAGCGGGGTACAATGAGCAGTTCTTC. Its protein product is CASSDLAGYNEQFF.

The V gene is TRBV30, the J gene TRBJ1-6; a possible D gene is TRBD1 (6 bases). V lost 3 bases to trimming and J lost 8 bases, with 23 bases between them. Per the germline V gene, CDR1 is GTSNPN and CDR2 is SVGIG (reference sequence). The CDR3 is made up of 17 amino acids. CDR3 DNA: TGTGCCTGGAGCCCCCAGTACTTCCAGGGGCACGATTCACCCCTCCACTTT. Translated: CAWSPQYFQGHDSPLHF.

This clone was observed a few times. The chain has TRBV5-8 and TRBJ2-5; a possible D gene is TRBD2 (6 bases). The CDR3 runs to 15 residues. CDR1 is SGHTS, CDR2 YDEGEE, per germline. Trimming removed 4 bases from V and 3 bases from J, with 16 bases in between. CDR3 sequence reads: CASSPGRRLEETQYF. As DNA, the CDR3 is TGTGCCAGCAGCCCGGGGAGGAGGCTAGAAGAGACCCAGTACTTC.

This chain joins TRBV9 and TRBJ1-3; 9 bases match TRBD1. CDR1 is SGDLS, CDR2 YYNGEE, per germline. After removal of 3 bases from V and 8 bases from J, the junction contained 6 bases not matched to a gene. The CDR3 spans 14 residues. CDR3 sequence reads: CASSGGTGIDTIYF. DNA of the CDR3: TGTGCCAGCAGCGGTGGGACAGGGATTGACACCATATATTTT. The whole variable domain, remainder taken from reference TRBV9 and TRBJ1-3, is DSGVTQTPKHLITATGQRVTLRCSPRSGDLSVYWYQQSLDQGLQFLIQYYNGEERAKGNILERFSAQQFPDLHSELNLSSLELGDSALYFCASSGGTGIDTIYFGEGSWLTVV.

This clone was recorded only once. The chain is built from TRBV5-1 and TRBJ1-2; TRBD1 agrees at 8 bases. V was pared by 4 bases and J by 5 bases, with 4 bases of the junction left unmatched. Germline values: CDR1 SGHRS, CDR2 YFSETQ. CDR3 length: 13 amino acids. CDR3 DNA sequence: TGCGCCAGCAGCGAGGGACAGGCGTATGGCTACACCTTC. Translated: CASSEGQAYGYTF.

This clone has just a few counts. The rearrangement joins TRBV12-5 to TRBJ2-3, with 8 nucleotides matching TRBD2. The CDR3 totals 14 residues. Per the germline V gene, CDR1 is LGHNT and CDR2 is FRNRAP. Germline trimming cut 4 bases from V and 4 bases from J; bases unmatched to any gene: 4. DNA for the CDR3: TGTGCTAGTGGTTGGTCAGCGGGGGCAGATACGCAGTATTTT. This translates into CASGWSAGADTQYF.